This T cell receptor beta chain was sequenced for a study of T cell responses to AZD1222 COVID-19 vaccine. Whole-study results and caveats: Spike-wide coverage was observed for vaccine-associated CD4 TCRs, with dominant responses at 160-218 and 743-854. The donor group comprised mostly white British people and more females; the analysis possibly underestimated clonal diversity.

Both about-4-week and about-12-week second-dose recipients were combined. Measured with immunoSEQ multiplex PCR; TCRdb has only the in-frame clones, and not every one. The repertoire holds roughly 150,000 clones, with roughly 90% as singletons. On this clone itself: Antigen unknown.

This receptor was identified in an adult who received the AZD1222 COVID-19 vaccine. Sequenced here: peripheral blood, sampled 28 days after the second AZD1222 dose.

CDR3 loop: CASSQDLKNTEAFF. DNA of the CDR3: TGTGCCAGCAGCCAAGATCTGAAGAACACTGAAGCTTTCTTT. V is TRBV14 and J is TRBJ1-1; no clear D. The germline CDR1 and CDR2 sequences are SGHDN and FVKESK. CDR3 length: 14 residues. The V and J ends lost 0 bases and 1 base respectively, with 6 bases between them.